The 12 T cell receptor beta chains reported below all come from one sample, sequenced in a study of Ad26.COV2.S vaccination and SARS-CoV-2 variants (dated by TCRdb to the early 2020s). Libraries were constructed by the immunoSEQ multiplex PCR assay. What TCRdb holds here is the immuneACCESS table cut down to in-frame rearrangements. Part of the clones is not present; checked against another copy, under half of the missing clones reflect an unresolved V gene, and the others are unexplained. A total of about 350,000 clones appear in this sample, around 90% of them only once. Together, the top ten hold roughly 3.9% of the sample. Read against the paper, the sample's time point label means: individuals recovered from natural SARS-CoV-2 infection. Sequenced here: peripheral blood, sampled after recovery from COVID-19. Receptors originate from a human donor who had recovered from COVID-19.

The chain joins TRBV3-1 (or the pseudogene TRBV3-2) to TRBJ2-5; D remains unclear. Trimming took 1 base from V and 5 from J, leaving 5 bases between them. This CDR3 is 12 amino acids long. Germline V CDR1 and CDR2: LGHDT, YNNKEL (reference sequence). CDR3: CASSQGMETQYF. The CDR3 DNA reads TGTGCCAGCAGCCAAGGCATGGAGACCCAGTACTTC.

J is TRBJ1-1 and V is TRBV12-5; no firm D call. The V end lost 3 bases, the J end lost 1 base, and 6 bases lay between the germline ends. The CDR3 runs 13 residues. Germline-derived CDR1 and CDR2 are LGHNT and FRNRAP. The CDR3 DNA is TGTGCTAGTGGTTTCGACAAGAACACTGAAGCTTTCTTT. This translates into CASGFDKNTEAFF.

The CDR3 region is CARSTGTVVHSNQPQHF. For the CDR3, the DNA is TGTGCCAGAAGCACCGGGACCGTGGTTCATAGCAATCAGCCCCAGCATTTT. This chain uses TRBV5-3 with TRBJ1-5; D might be TRBD1 (5 bases). TRBV5-3 is an ORF for which the function is uncertain. Trimming took off 4 bases at V and 0 bases at J, with 17 bases between the two ends. This CDR3 has 17 amino acids.

V and J are TRBV19 and TRBJ2-1; 10 nucleotides line up with TRBD1. The CDR3 has 16 amino acids. CDR1 LNHDA and CDR2 SQIVND come from the germline V gene (reference sequence). V dropped 5 bases and J dropped 8; count of bases not matched to a gene: 12. Written as DNA, the CDR3 is TGTGCCAGTAGTGCACCCGGGACAGGGGTTAGCGATGAGCAGTTCTTC. Translation: CASSAPGTGVSDEQFF.

The chain combines TRBV7-2 with TRBJ2-3; D perhaps matches TRBD1 (6 bases). This CDR3 contains 13 residues. CDR1 SGHTA and CDR2 FQGNSA come from the germline V gene. V lost 4 bases, J lost 2 bases, and 7 bases lay in between. This chain's CDR3 is CASSYRVTDTQYF. DNA for the CDR3: TGTGCCAGCAGCTACAGGGTCACAGATACGCAGTATTTT.

This clone was recorded only once. This chain links TRBV10-1 with TRBJ2-2, with D hard to call. The CDR3 length is 13 residues. CDR1 is WNHNN and CDR2 is SYGVQD in the germline V gene (reference sequence). Trimming removed 8 bases at V and 1 base at J, with 8 bases between. The DNA for the CDR3 is TGCGCCAGCGCGACGGAGAACACCGGGGAGCTGTTTTTT. The encoded protein is CASATENTGELFF.

The chain links TRBV11-2 to TRBJ2-5; perhaps TRBD2 as D (6 bases). Trimming removed 5 bases from V and 5 bases from J, with 18 bases in between. The CDR3 consists of 15 residues. CDR1 and CDR2 (germline): SGHAT, FQNNGV. The CDR3 DNA reads TGTGCCAGCAGCCGCGACGGCGGGGTCGGGGAGACCCAGTACTTC. Its translation is CASSRDGGVGETQYF.

The chain carries TRBV19 and TRBJ1-2; weak D call: TRBD1 (5 bases). Germline V gives CDR1 LNHDA, CDR2 SQIVND (reference sequence). V dropped 5 bases and J dropped 11 bases, with 15 bases sitting between them. This CDR3 region has 12 residues. CDR3 sequence (DNA): TGTGCCAGTAGTTTACCGGGACCTGGATACACCTTC. Protein sequence: CASSLPGPGYTF.

This chain joins TRBV9 and TRBJ2-3, with 8 positions matching TRBD1. This CDR3 is 14 amino acids long. The V and J ends lost 7 bases and 0 bases, in that order; junction bases with no gene match: 4. Germline V gene sequence: CDR1 SGDLS, CDR2 YYNGEE. The CDR3 region has the DNA TGTGCCAGCGCGACAGGGGTTAGCACAGATACGCAGTATTTT. Translated: CASATGVSTDTQYF.

The J gene is TRBJ1-1, the V gene TRBV6-2 or TRBV6-3, with 7 bases aligning to TRBD1. CDR1 MNHEY and CDR2 SVGEGT come from the germline V gene. This CDR3 spans 13 amino acids. The ends lost 2 bases at V and 7 bases at J; junction bases unmatched: 4. CDR3 amino acids: CASSYGDSLEAFF. The DNA for the CDR3 is TGTGCCAGCAGTTACGGGGACAGCCTTGAAGCTTTCTTT.

This chain connects TRBV4-1 to TRBJ2-2; D is undetermined. Trimming took 5 bases from V and 6 from J, leaving 10 bases between them. The germline V gene encodes CDR1 MGHRA and CDR2 YSYEKL. The CDR3 loop spans 13 amino acids. The CDR3 spells CASSSNWAGELFF. CDR3 coding DNA: TGCGCCAGCAGCTCGAATTGGGCCGGGGAGCTGTTTTTT.

V and J are TRBV11-1 and TRBJ1-4, with 7 positions matching TRBD1. CDR3 length equals 15 residues. In germline, CDR1 is SGHAT, CDR2 FQDESV (reference sequence). After removal of 5 bases from V and 8 bases from J, the junction contained 11 bases not matched to a gene. In nucleotides, the CDR3 is TGTGCCAGCAGCCCCCCGGGGACAGAAAACGAAAAACTGTTTTTT. Encoded protein: CASSPPGTENEKLFF.